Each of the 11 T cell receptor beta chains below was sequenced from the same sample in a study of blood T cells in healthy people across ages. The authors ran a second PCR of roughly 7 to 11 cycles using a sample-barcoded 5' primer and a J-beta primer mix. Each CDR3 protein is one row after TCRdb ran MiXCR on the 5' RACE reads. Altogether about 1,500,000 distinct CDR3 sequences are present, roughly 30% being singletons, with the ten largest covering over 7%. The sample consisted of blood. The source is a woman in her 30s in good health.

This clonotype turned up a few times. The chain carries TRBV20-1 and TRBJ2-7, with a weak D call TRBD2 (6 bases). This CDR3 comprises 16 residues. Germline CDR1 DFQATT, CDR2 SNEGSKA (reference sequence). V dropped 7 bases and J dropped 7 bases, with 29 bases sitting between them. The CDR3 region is CSVRGLTSRSLGEQYF. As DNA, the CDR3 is TGCAGTGTAAGGGGATTGACTAGTCGCTCGCTGGGGGAGCAGTACTTC.

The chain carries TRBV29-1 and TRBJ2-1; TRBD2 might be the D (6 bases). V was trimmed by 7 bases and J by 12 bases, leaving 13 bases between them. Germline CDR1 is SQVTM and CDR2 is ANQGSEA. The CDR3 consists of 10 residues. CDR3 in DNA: TGCAGCGCCCAAGGGCGGGGGCAGTTCTTC. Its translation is CSAQGRGQFF.

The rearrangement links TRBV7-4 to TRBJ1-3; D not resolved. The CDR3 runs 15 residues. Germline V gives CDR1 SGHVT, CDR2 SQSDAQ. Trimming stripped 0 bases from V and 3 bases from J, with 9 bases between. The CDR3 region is CASSLAREVGNTIYF. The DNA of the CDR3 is TGTGCCAGCAGCTTAGCGAGGGAGGTTGGAAACACCATATATTTT. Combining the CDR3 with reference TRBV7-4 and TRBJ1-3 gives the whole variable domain GAGVSQSPRYKVAKRGRDVALRCDSISGHVTLYWYRQTLGQGSEVLTYSQSDAQRDKSGRPSGRFSAERPERSVSTLKIQRTEQGDSAVYLCASSLAREVGNTIYFGEGSWLTVV.

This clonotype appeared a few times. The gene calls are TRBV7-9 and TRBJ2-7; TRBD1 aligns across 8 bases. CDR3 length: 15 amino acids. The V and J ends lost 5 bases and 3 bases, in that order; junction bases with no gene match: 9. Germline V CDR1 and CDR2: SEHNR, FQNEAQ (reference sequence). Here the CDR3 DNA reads TGTGCCAGCAGCGTCCGGGACAGGAGCCTCTACGAGCAGTACTTC. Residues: CASSVRDRSLYEQYF.

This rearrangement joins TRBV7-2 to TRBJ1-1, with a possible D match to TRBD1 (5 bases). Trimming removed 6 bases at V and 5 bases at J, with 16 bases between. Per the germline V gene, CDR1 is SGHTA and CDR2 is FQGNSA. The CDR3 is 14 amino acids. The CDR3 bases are TGTGCCAGCAGGCCGAGAGGTTCAGGGACTGAAGCTTTCTTT. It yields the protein CASRPRGSGTEAFF.

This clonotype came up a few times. The chain's CDR3 is CASSLSRGRGGDGHEQYF. The CDR3, as DNA: TGCGCCAGCAGCTTAAGCCGTGGTCGGGGGGGCGATGGTCACGAGCAGTACTTC. The rearrangement joins TRBV5-1 to TRBJ2-7; TRBD2 agrees at 8 bases. The CDR3 loop spans 18 amino acids. Trimming at V came to 2 bases and at J to 5 bases, leaving 18 bases not matched to a gene. Germline V CDR1 and CDR2: SGHRS, YFSETQ. The whole variable domain, remainder taken from reference TRBV5-1 and TRBJ2-7, is KAGVTQTPRYLIKTRGQQVTLSCSPISGHRSVSWYQQTPGQGLQFLFEYFSETQRNKGNFPGRFSGRQFSNSRSEMNVSTLELGDSALYLCASSLSRGRGGDGHEQYFGPGTRLTVT.

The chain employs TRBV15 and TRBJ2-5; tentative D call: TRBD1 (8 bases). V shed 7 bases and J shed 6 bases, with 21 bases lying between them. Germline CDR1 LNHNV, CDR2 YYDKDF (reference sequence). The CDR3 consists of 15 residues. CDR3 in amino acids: CATNTIDRGGKTQYF. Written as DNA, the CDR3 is TGTGCCACCAACACCATAGACAGGGGAGGGAAGACCCAGTACTTC.

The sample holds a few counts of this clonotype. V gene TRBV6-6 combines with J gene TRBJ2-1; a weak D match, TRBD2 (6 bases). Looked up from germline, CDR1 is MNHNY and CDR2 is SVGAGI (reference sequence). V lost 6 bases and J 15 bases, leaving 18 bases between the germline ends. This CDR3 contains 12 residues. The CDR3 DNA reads TGTGCCAGCAGCCCCGGGGGACCCCGGGGGTTCTTC. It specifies CASSPGGPRGFF.

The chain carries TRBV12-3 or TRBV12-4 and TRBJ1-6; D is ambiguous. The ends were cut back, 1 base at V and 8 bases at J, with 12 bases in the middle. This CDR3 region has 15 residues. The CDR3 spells CASSLESQADSPLHF. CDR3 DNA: TGTGCCAGCAGTTTAGAGAGCCAGGCCGATTCACCCCTCCACTTT.

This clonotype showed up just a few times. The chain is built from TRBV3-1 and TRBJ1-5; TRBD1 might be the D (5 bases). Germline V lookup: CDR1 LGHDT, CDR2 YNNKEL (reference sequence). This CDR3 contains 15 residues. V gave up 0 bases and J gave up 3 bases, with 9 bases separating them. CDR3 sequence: CASSQDWGVNQPQHF. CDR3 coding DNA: TGTGCCAGCAGCCAAGATTGGGGGGTCAATCAGCCCCAGCATTTT. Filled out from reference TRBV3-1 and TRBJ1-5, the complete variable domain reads DTAVSQTPKYLVTQMGNDKSIKCEQNLGHDTMYWYKQDSKKFLKIMFSYNNKELIINETVPNRFSPKSPDKAHLNLHINSLELGDSAVYFCASSQDWGVNQPQHFGDGTRLSIL.

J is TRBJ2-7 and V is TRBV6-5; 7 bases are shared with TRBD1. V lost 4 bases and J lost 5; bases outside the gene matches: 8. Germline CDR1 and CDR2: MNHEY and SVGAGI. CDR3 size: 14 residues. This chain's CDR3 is CASSFEGARHEQYF. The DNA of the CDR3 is TGTGCCAGCAGTTTCGAGGGGGCGCGCCACGAGCAGTACTTC.